The 9 T cell receptor beta chains reported below all come from one sample, sequenced in a study of regulatory T cells in long-lasting Graves disease. Time point denoted: newly diagnosed GD, antithyroid drugs for less than 3 months. From PBMCs, RNA was extracted and then used to make the TCR library. Library construction for TCR beta used iRepertoire HTBI primers and Arm-PCR of CDR3 regions. Using its own MiXCR run on the multiplex PCR reads, TCRdb lists one record per CDR3 protein. Of roughly 500,000 distinct CDR3 sequences in the sample, approximately 13% were seen once. This sample also appeared in a second study, on T cells in Graves' hyperthyroidism and ophthalmopathy.

Sample: peripheral blood mononuclear cells (PBMCs), taken at new diagnosis, from a patient treated with antithyroid drugs. Every receptor here comes from a man under 40 with Graves disease.

The gene calls are TRBV20-1 and TRBJ2-7; D remains unclear. Germline V lookup: CDR1 DFQATT, CDR2 SNEGSKA (reference sequence). CDR3 size: 12 residues. Trimming stripped 6 bases from V and 3 bases from J, with 12 bases between. The CDR3 loop reads CSALTGIYEQYF. The CDR3 DNA reads as TGCAGTGCCCTGACTGGTATCTACGAGCAGTACTTC.

This clonotype was counted once. This chain joins TRBV12-3 or TRBV12-4 and TRBJ2-1, with 12 nucleotides matching TRBD2. This CDR3 has 16 amino acids. After removal of 8 bases from V and 3 bases from J, the junction contained 8 bases not matched to a gene. In nucleotides, the CDR3 is TGTGCCAGCGCATGGACTAGCGGGGACCACTACAATGAGCAGTTCTTC. Encoded protein: CASAWTSGDHYNEQFF.

This clonotype has at least ten counts. The chain is built from TRBV11-2 and TRBJ1-1; D is ambiguous. The germline CDR1 and CDR2 sequences are SGHAT and FQNNGV. V lost 7 bases and J lost 2, with 14 bases in between. The CDR3 sequence is 14 residues long. The CDR3 protein is CASTLIVGNTEAFF. DNA for the CDR3: TGTGCCAGCACCCTTATAGTGGGTAACACTGAAGCTTTCTTT.

Ten or more counts support this clonotype. The chain uses TRBV30 and TRBJ1-1; TRBD1 might be the D (5 bases). V gave up 3 bases and J gave up 1 base, with 9 bases separating them. There are 13 residues in the CDR3. Germline V gene sequence: CDR1 GTSNPN, CDR2 SVGIG (reference sequence). CDR3 sequence: CAWRDTQNTEAFF. The CDR3 region has the DNA TGTGCCTGGAGGGACACTCAGAACACTGAAGCTTTCTTT. Together with reference TRBV30 and TRBJ1-1, the CDR3 gives the full variable domain: SQTIHQWPATLVQPVGSPLSLECTVEGTSNPNLYWYRQAAGRGLQLLFYSVGIGQISSEVPQNLSASRPQDRQFILSSKKLLLSDSGFYLCAWRDTQNTEAFFGQGTRLTVV.

This clonotype was seen repeatedly, ten times or more. The chain uses TRBV10-2 and TRBJ2-1; no clear D. Germline V lookup: CDR1 WSHSY, CDR2 SAAADI. There are 13 residues in the CDR3. V shed 0 bases and J shed 7 bases, with 7 bases lying between them. CDR3 nucleotides: TGCGCCAGCAGTGAGTCTGAGTGGAATGAGCAGTTCTTC. The encoded protein is CASSESEWNEQFF.

The J gene is TRBJ1-2, the V gene TRBV19; TRBD1 aligns across 9 bases. CDR3 length: 14 amino acids. Trimming took 7 bases from V and 4 from J; bases not matched to a gene: 7. Per germline, CDR1 LNHDA and CDR2 SQIVND (reference sequence). CDR3 sequence (DNA): TGTGCCAGTACCCCTCCGGGACAGGGCTATGGCTACACCTTC. Its protein is CASTPPGQGYGYTF. The whole variable domain, remainder taken from reference TRBV19 and TRBJ1-2, is DGGITQSPKYLFRKEGQNVTLSCEQNLNHDAMYWYRQDPGQGLRLIYYSQIVNDFQKGDIAEGYSVSREKKESFPLTVTSAQKNPTAFYLCASTPPGQGYGYTFGSGTRLTVV.

Many counts were recorded for this clonotype. The V call is TRBV2, the J call TRBJ1-5; D is ambiguous. Trimming removed 4 bases from V and 0 bases from J, with 4 bases in between. Germline CDR1 is SNHLY and CDR2 is FYNNEI. This CDR3 has 13 residues. The CDR3 loop reads CASSGNSNQPQHF. CDR3 sequence (DNA): TGTGCCAGCAGTGGAAATAGCAATCAGCCCCAGCATTTT.

The table lists this clonotype with many counts. This CDR3 reads CSATPGQRNTGELFF. In nucleotides, the CDR3 is TGCAGTGCAACTCCGGGACAGAGAAACACCGGGGAGCTGTTTTTT. J is TRBJ2-2 and V is TRBV20-1, with 7 bases identical to TRBD1. The CDR3 extends over 15 amino acids. Germline V gene lookup returns CDR1 DFQATT and CDR2 SNEGSKA (reference sequence). With V trimmed by 6 bases and J by 2 bases, 9 bases remained unmatched.

The rearrangement joins TRBV30 to TRBJ2-7; D gene uncertain. With 1 base removed from V and 3 bases from J, the gap between germline ends came to 16 bases. Germline assignment: CDR1 GTSNPN and CDR2 SVGIG (reference sequence). The CDR3 contains 15 residues. CDR3 coding DNA: TGTGCCTGGAGTGCACGTGGTAGTTGGGACTACGAGCAGTACTTC. This translates into CAWSARGSWDYEQYF. Supplemented by reference TRBV30 and TRBJ2-7, the full variable domain reads SQTIHQWPATLVQPVGSPLSLECTVEGTSNPNLYWYRQAAGRGLQLLFYSVGIGQISSEVPQNLSASRPQDRQFILSSKKLLLSDSGFYLCAWSARGSWDYEQYFGPGTRLTVT.